These 26 T cell receptor beta chains were sequenced from one sample in a study of cytomegalovirus exposure and HLA in healthy donors. PCR amplification relied on 60 Vbeta primers (plus 13 Jbeta primers). Here immunoSEQ multiplex PCR was the method, and the copy in TCRdb shows in-frame clones only, minus some. Of around 150,000 clones listed, 80% to 85% are singletons. Material: PBMCs. All receptors come from a male donor in good health and CMV-seronegative.

The genes are TRBV28 and TRBJ1-2, with a possible D match to TRBD1 (6 bases). CDR3 length equals 14 residues. V was shortened by 5 bases and J by 2 bases, with 12 bases between the two germline ends. In germline, CDR1 is MDHEN, CDR2 SYDVKM. The CDR3 loop is CASSGIRGNYGYTF. CDR3 sequence (DNA): TGTGCCAGCAGTGGGATCAGGGGAAACTATGGCTACACCTTC.

The gene calls are TRBV15 and TRBJ1-4; D gene ambiguous. This CDR3 region has 16 residues. The V end lost 5 bases, the J end lost 0 bases, and 13 bases lay between the germline ends. CDR1 and CDR2 from the germline V gene are LNHNV and YYDKDF (reference sequence). The DNA for the CDR3 is TGTGCCACCAGCCCAAAGGAGGCGACAACTAATGAAAAACTGTTTTTT. Translation gives CATSPKEATTNEKLFF.

This clone appeared a few times. The chain uses TRBV5-4 and TRBJ2-1, with 9 bases that match TRBD2. Losses at the gene ends were 4 bases for V and 9 bases for J; bases not matched to a gene: 14. The CDR3 is 16 amino acids. CDR1 is SGHNT and CDR2 is YYREEE in the germline V gene (reference sequence). As DNA, the CDR3 is TGTGCCAGCAGCACCCCCCGGGTAGCGGGAGAGCGTGAGCAGTTCTTC. Translated: CASSTPRVAGEREQFF.

V gene TRBV2 combines with J gene TRBJ2-5; 12 bases match TRBD2. The tail of the sequence fits TRBJ2-7 better, so the J call may be wrong. Per germline, CDR1 SNHLY and CDR2 FYNNEI. There are 15 residues in the CDR3. CDR3 coding DNA: TGTGCCAGCAGTGACGGACTAGCGGGGACCTACGAGCAGTACTTC. This gives the protein CASSDGLAGTYEQYF.

The rearrangement links TRBV5-1 to TRBJ2-7; 11 bases line up with TRBD2. CDR1 and CDR2 from the germline V gene are SGHRS and YFSETQ. This CDR3 spans 15 amino acids. Trimming cost V 2 bases and J 3 bases; bases outside gene matches: 4. The DNA of the CDR3 is TGCGCCAGCAGCTTTACTAGCGGGAGTATCTACGAGCAGTACTTC. Amino acids: CASSFTSGSIYEQYF. Together with reference TRBV5-1 and TRBJ2-7, the CDR3 gives the full variable domain: KAGVTQTPRYLIKTRGQQVTLSCSPISGHRSVSWYQQTPGQGLQFLFEYFSETQRNKGNFPGRFSGRQFSNSRSEMNVSTLELGDSALYLCASSFTSGSIYEQYFGPGTRLTVT.

V usage is TRBV6-5 and J usage is TRBJ1-1; D is perhaps TRBD1 (6 bases). The length of the CDR3 is 11 residues. Germline V CDR1 and CDR2: MNHEY, SVGAGI. V shed 7 bases and J shed 8 bases, with 11 bases lying between them. CDR3 DNA: TGTGCCAGCACCTACAGGGACGAAGCTTTCTTT. Protein sequence: CASTYRDEAFF.

The chain joins TRBV9 to TRBJ2-1; perhaps TRBD1 as D (6 bases). V was shortened by 3 bases and J by 0 bases, with 13 bases between the two germline ends. Germline assignment: CDR1 SGDLS and CDR2 YYNGEE. The CDR3 has 16 amino acids. The CDR3 loop reads CASSADGQSSYNEQFF. Written as DNA, the CDR3 is TGTGCCAGCAGCGCGGACGGACAGAGCTCCTACAATGAGCAGTTCTTC.

CDR3 region: CSVAQGAGSPLHF. The CDR3 DNA sequence: TGCAGCGTGGCCCAGGGGGCAGGGTCACCCCTCCACTTT. This chain uses TRBV29-1 with TRBJ1-6; 8 nucleotides match TRBD1. The CDR3 is 13 residues long. The V and J ends lost 6 bases and 10 bases, in that order; junction bases with no gene match: 8. CDR1 SQVTM and CDR2 ANQGSEA come from the germline V gene. The whole variable domain, remainder taken from reference TRBV29-1 and TRBJ1-6, is SAVISQKPSRDICQRGTSLTIQCQVDSQVTMMFWYRQQPGQSLTLIATANQGSEATYESGFVIDKFPISRPNLTFSTLTVSNMSPEDSSIYLCSVAQGAGSPLHFGNGTRLTVT.

This clone was recorded a few times. The chain couples TRBV6-5 to TRBJ1-2; TRBD1 is a possible D gene (6 bases). The CDR3 runs 13 residues. Trimming stripped 10 bases from V and 9 bases from J, with 21 bases between. Germline CDR1 is MNHEY and CDR2 is SVGAGI. CDR3: CATSRGGARSYTF. CDR3 nucleotide sequence: TGTGCCACCTCTCGGGGGGGGGCAAGAAGCTACACCTTC.

V gene TRBV11-3 combines with J gene TRBJ2-1; weak D call: TRBD1 (6 bases). V was pared by 3 bases and J by 1 base, with 7 bases between. Per the germline V gene, CDR1 is SGHNT and CDR2 is YENEEA. This CDR3 comprises 14 residues. CDR3 residues: CASSFTGSYNEQFF. CDR3 DNA: TGTGCCAGCAGCTTCACAGGGTCCTACAATGAGCAGTTCTTC. The variable domain in full, with the rest retrieved from reference TRBV11-3 and TRBJ2-1, is EAGVVQSPRYKIIEKKQPVAFWCNPISGHNTLYWYLQNLGQGPELLIRYENEEAVDDSQLPKDRFSAERLKGVDSTLKIQPAELGDSAVYLCASSFTGSYNEQFFGPGTRLTVL.

The rearrangement joins TRBV27 to TRBJ2-1; maybe TRBD1 (7 bases). Germline V gives CDR1 MNHEY, CDR2 SMNVEV (reference sequence). This CDR3 is built from 15 residues. Trimming took 6 bases from V and 4 from J, leaving 16 bases between them. CDR3 bases: TGTGCCAGCAGCAGGGGGGACAGACGATACAATGAGCAGTTCTTC. It codes for CASSRGDRRYNEQFF.

This clone appeared a single time. The V gene is TRBV7-3, the J gene TRBJ2-1; 11 bases fit TRBD2. CDR3 size: 21 residues. V lost 1 base and J lost 0; bases outside the gene matches: 14. CDR1 SGHTA and CDR2 FQGTGA come from the germline V gene. CDR3 sequence: CASSLIGAGSGRAVSYNEQFF. CDR3 sequence (DNA): TGTGCCAGCAGCTTAATTGGGGCGGGTAGCGGGAGGGCCGTCTCCTACAATGAGCAGTTCTTC.

This sequence joins TRBV4-3 and TRBJ2-5; TRBD1 agrees at 8 bases. The J call may not be correct, given that the DNA end is closer to TRBJ2-7. Germline CDR1 is LGHNA and CDR2 is YSLEER. This CDR3 is 16 amino acids long. The CDR3 sequence: CASSHRPGTGGDEQYF. The CDR3 DNA is TGCGCCAGCAGCCACCGCCCCGGGACAGGTGGTGACGAGCAGTACTTC.

The sample holds one count of this clone. V and J are TRBV25-1 and TRBJ2-7; 7 bases match TRBD1. Losses at the gene ends were 4 bases for V and 2 bases for J; bases not matched to a gene: 2. CDR1 and CDR2 (germline): MGHDK, SYGVNS. This CDR3 region has 13 residues. The CDR3 DNA follows: TGTGCCAGCAGTGCCAGGGGGACCTACGAGCAGTACTTC. Amino acid sequence: CASSARGTYEQYF.

The chain joins TRBV7-6 to TRBJ2-7; 8 bases are a match to TRBD2. Trimming cost V 5 bases and J 4 bases; bases outside gene matches: 16. The CDR3 runs to 17 residues. In germline, CDR1 is SGHVS, CDR2 FNYEAQ. CDR3 region: CASSTRGGAGHLYEQYF. CDR3 in DNA: TGTGCCAGCAGCACCCGGGGGGGGGCAGGGCACTTATACGAGCAGTACTTC.

J is TRBJ2-1 and V is TRBV7-6; TRBD2 agrees at 7 bases. The CDR3 is 16 residues long. The V and J ends lost 3 bases and 5 bases, in that order; junction bases with no gene match: 10. CDR1 is SGHVS and CDR2 is FNYEAQ in the germline V gene. The CDR3 protein is CASSLGGNRGDNEQFF. The CDR3 coding sequence is TGTGCCAGCAGCTTGGGGGGGAACCGGGGGGACAATGAGCAGTTCTTC.

This chain links TRBV7-6 with TRBJ2-2; 10 bases agree with TRBD2. Losses at the gene ends were 4 bases for V and 6 bases for J; bases not matched to a gene: 2. CDR1 is SGHVS, CDR2 FNYEAQ, per germline. This CDR3 is built from 14 residues. CDR3 in amino acids: CASSWGLASGELFF. In DNA form, the CDR3 reads TGTGCCAGCAGCTGGGGACTAGCGTCCGGGGAGCTGTTTTTT. Looking up the rest from reference TRBV7-6 and TRBJ2-2 gives the full variable domain: GAGVSQSPRYKVTKRGQDVALRCDPISGHVSLYWYRQALGQGPEFLTYFNYEAQQDKSGLPNDRFSAERPEGSISTLTIQRTEQRDSAMYRCASSWGLASGELFFGEGSRLTVL.

The chain employs TRBV7-9 and TRBJ2-7, with D tentatively TRBD2 (6 bases). The V end was cut by 0 bases, the J end by 0 bases, with 12 bases between. Per germline, CDR1 SEHNR and CDR2 FQNEAQ (reference sequence). The CDR3 loop spans 16 amino acids. The CDR3 region has the DNA TGTGCCAGCAGCTTAGCTGGCCGGGAGACCTCCTACGAGCAGTACTTC. The encoded protein is CASSLAGRETSYEQYF. The entire variable domain, with the rest obtained from reference TRBV7-9 and TRBJ2-7, is as follows: DTGVSQNPRHKITKRGQNVTFRCDPISEHNRLYWYRQTLGQGPEFLTYFQNEAQLEKSRLLSDRFSAERPKGSFSTLEIQRTEQGDSAMYLCASSLAGRETSYEQYFGPGTRLTVT.

The chain recombines TRBV4-2 with TRBJ2-5; the match to TRBD1 covers 8 bases. The J call may not be correct, given that the DNA end is closer to TRBJ2-7. Germline CDR1 is LGHNA and CDR2 is YNFKEQ. CDR3 length: 14 amino acids. The DNA for the CDR3 is TGTGCCAGCAGCCCGACAGGGGAACGGTACGAGCAGTACTTC. The encoded protein is CASSPTGERYEQYF.

In this sample, this clone turned up once. This chain joins TRBV28 and TRBJ2-1; 13 bases match TRBD2. Unmatched junction bases numbered 6, after V lost 1 base and J lost 3 bases. CDR3 length: 18 residues. The V gene's germline CDR1 is MDHEN and CDR2 SYDVKM. The CDR3 here is CASSLFPGLAGNYNEQFF. The CDR3, as DNA: TGTGCCAGCAGTTTATTCCCGGGACTAGCGGGGAACTACAATGAGCAGTTCTTC.

The chain couples TRBV6-5 to TRBJ2-7; TRBD2 matches at 8 bases. This CDR3 is 12 amino acids long. The germline CDR1 and CDR2 sequences are MNHEY and SVGAGI. V lost 10 bases, J lost 6 bases, and 8 bases stayed unmatched. The CDR3 region has the DNA TGTGCCACAACGCGAGCGGGGGCCGAGCAGTACTTC. It yields the protein CATTRAGAEQYF.

This CDR3 is CASSVGTGGSYEQYF. In DNA, the CDR3 is TGTGCCAGCAGCGTTGGGACAGGGGGTTCCTACGAGCAGTACTTC. The chain couples TRBV9 to TRBJ2-7; 11 positions agree with TRBD1. This CDR3 is 15 amino acids long. Germline assignment: CDR1 SGDLS and CDR2 YYNGEE. V dropped 2 bases and J dropped 1; count of bases not matched to a gene: 2.

V usage is TRBV15 and J usage is TRBJ1-2, with a tentative D call TRBD1 (5 bases). The CDR3 contains 15 residues. Germline V gene sequence: CDR1 LNHNV, CDR2 YYDKDF (reference sequence). The V end lost 5 bases, the J end lost 1 base, and 14 bases lay between the germline ends. The CDR3 bases are TGTGCCACCAGCTACCGACAGAACCGTAACTATGGCTACACCTTC. Protein sequence: CATSYRQNRNYGYTF.

There are a few counts of this clone. The J gene is TRBJ2-7, the V gene TRBV5-1; D perhaps matches TRBD1 (6 bases). The CDR3 covers 14 residues. V lost 3 bases, J lost 5 bases, and 15 bases lay in between. Germline CDR1 reads SGHRS; CDR2 reads YFSETQ. The CDR3 DNA reads TGCGCCAGCAGCTACGAGCAGGGGTTCGACGAGCAGTACTTC. It encodes CASSYEQGFDEQYF.

The chain links TRBV9 to TRBJ2-7; the match to TRBD2 covers 10 bases. The CDR3 consists of 15 residues. V was clipped by 4 bases and J by 4 bases; unmatched bases: 8. The germline V gene encodes CDR1 SGDLS and CDR2 YYNGEE. CDR3 amino acids: CASSPQREGYYEQYF. The CDR3 nucleotides are TGTGCCAGCAGCCCCCAGCGGGAGGGGTATTACGAGCAGTACTTC.

This chain uses TRBV18 with TRBJ1-6; no clear D gene. Germline V gives CDR1 KGHSH, CDR2 LQKENI. Trimming shortened V by 4 bases and J by 0 bases, and 10 bases separated the two germline ends. The CDR3 is 16 residues long. CDR3 sequence (DNA): TGTGCCAGCTCACTTTTGGGGAGCTCCTATAATTCACCCCTCCACTTT. Its translation: CASSLLGSSYNSPLHF.